These T cell receptor beta chains were read from a single sample in a study of OX40 agonist ivuxolimab in advanced cancers. Some clones are missing from TCRdb's copy, which holds only in-frame ones; the method was immunoSEQ multiplex PCR. The data show 65,000 to 75,000 clones, with around 84% seen just once and about 0.76% held by the top ten. The sequences come from CD4+ or CD8+ T cells sorted from blood, collected in a trial of the OX40 agonist ivuxolimab. The receptors originated from an adult with an advanced solid tumor such as melanoma, head and neck, liver or kidney cancer. Each CDR3 is given with its conserved first and last residue. Each record gives: clone size, J gene, D gene, V gene, CDR3 protein, CDR3 DNA. D genes are given only for firm matches. Clone size is given for some rows only: seen once, a few or many times, or a class if the clone is expanded.

- TRBJ1-1 - TRBV6-1 CASSVPRGPTEAFF TGTGCCAGCAGTGTCCCACGGGGGCCCACTGAAGCTTTCTTT
- TRBJ2-7 TRBD1 TRBV10-3 CAISPGQGADEQYF TGTGCCATCAGCCCCGGGCAGGGGGCCGACGAGCAGTACTTC
- TRBJ1-5 - TRBV7-9 CASSLMGGNQPQHF TGTGCCAGCAGCTTAATGGGGGGGAATCAGCCCCAGCATTTT
- TRBJ2-6 - TRBV28 CASSYPQIGSGANVLTF TGTGCCAGCAGTTACCCGCAGATCGGCTCTGGGGCCAACGTCCTGACTTTC
- TRBJ1-6 TRBD1 TRBV5-1 CASSPIDRGNNSPLHF TGCGCCAGCAGCCCCATTGACAGGGGGAATAATTCACCCCTCCACTTT
once TRBJ2-3 TRBD1 TRBV5-1 CASSPGTAYDTDTQYF TGCGCCAGCAGCCCGGGGACAGCTTATGACACAGATACGCAGTATTTT
few TRBJ1-6 TRBD1 TRBV7-8 CASSGRDRGTPLHF TGTGCCAGCAGCGGCCGGGACAGGGGGACACCCCTCCACTTT
- TRBJ1-5 - TRBV7-9 CASSLKAGEGYSNQPQHF TGTGCCAGCAGCTTAAAGGCAGGGGAGGGTTATAGCAATCAGCCCCAGCATTTT
once TRBJ2-6 - TRBV11-1 CASSLDHRAGANVLTF TGTGCCAGCAGCTTAGACCACAGGGCTGGGGCCAACGTCCTGACTTTC
- TRBJ2-3 - TRBV11-2 CASSLAFLGTQYF TGTGCCAGCAGCTTAGCGTTTCTTGGTACGCAGTATTTT
- TRBJ2-7 TRBD1 TRBV9 CASSPRQGHGYEQYF TGTGCCAGCAGCCCTCGACAGGGGCATGGATACGAGCAGTACTTC
few TRBJ1-1 - TRBV7-9 CASSLARGMNTEAFF TGTGCCAGCAGCTTAGCACGGGGGATGAACACTGAAGCTTTCTTT
- TRBJ1-4 - TRBV6-5 CASSYSQTNEKLFF TGTGCCAGCAGTTACTCGCAGACTAATGAAAAACTGTTTTTT
- TRBJ1-1 - TRBV6-6 CASTRNAGNTEAFF TGTGCCAGCACTAGAAATGCGGGGAACACTGAAGCTTTCTTT
once TRBJ2-5 - TRBV5-1 CASSLAPTAQETQYF TGCGCCAGCAGCTTGGCCCCGACAGCCCAAGAGACCCAGTACTTC
- TRBJ2-5 - TRBV19 CASRVAETQYF TGTGCCAGCAGGGTAGCAGAGACCCAGTACTTC
- TRBJ1-2 - TRBV5-1 CASSLAKGEHGYTF TGCGCCAGCAGCTTGGCGAAGGGTGAACATGGCTACACCTTC
- TRBJ2-4 TRBD1 TRBV7-2 CASSTPGDRGQNIQYF TGTGCCAGCAGCACCCCAGGAGACAGGGGCCAAAACATTCAGTACTTC
- TRBJ2-3 - TRBV6-6 CASSYEGSTQYF TGTGCCAGCAGTTATGAGGGGAGTACGCAGTATTTT
- TRBJ2-5 - TRBV27 CASSSDGRVTQYF TGTGCCAGCAGTTCGGACGGTAGAGTTACCCAGTACTTC
few TRBJ1-2 - TRBV9 CASSVDLGGQRGYTF TGTGCCAGCAGCGTAGACCTGGGGGGGCAGCGTGGCTACACCTTC
once TRBJ2-5 TRBD1 TRBV7-9 CASSLAQGEGETQYF TGTGCCAGCAGCTTAGCTCAGGGGGAAGGAGAGACCCAGTACTTC
- TRBJ2-5 TRBD2 TRBV4-1 CASSLKLAGQETQYF TGCGCCAGCAGCCTTAAACTAGCGGGGCAAGAGACCCAGTACTTC